The 22 T cell receptor beta chains given below trace back to one sample, sequenced in a study of tumor and adjacent non-tumor tissue in lung cancer. The library came from three nested PCR rounds adapted from ARM-PCR protocols. MiXCR was run by TCRdb on the multiplex PCR reads, yielding one entry per CDR3 protein. Among over 80,000 distinct CDR3 sequences listed, around three quarters were seen once. The template was RNA from unsorted bulk tissue. Distant lung tissue was collected more than 3 cm away from the tumor edge. The sample consisted of distant non-tumor lung tissue. These TCRs come from a woman between 50 and 59 years old with non-small cell lung cancer.

The sample holds one count of this clonotype. Just one base apart from a much larger clone, this may be a read error. In DNA form, the CDR3 reads TGTGTCAGCAGTTTCGGGAGGACCTCCTACAATGAGCAGTTCTTC. This codes for CVSSFGRTSYNEQFF. This chain connects TRBV28 to TRBJ2-1, with 7 bases that match TRBD2. There are 15 residues in the CDR3. The V gene's germline CDR1 is MDHEN and CDR2 SYDVKM.

This clonotype was seen only a few times. A much more abundant neighbour one base away suggests this may be a read error. The chain is built from TRBV20-1 and TRBJ1-6, with D unresolved. CDR1 DFQATT and CDR2 SNEGSKA come from the germline V gene (reference sequence). The CDR3 has 14 residues. V shed 2 bases and J shed 9 bases, with 14 bases lying between them. CDR3 residues: CSARPAVGSSPLHF. The CDR3 DNA follows: TGCAGTGCTAGACCGGCAGTGGGTAGTTCACCCCTCCACTTT.

This clonotype was seen ten or more times. This sequence joins TRBV18 and TRBJ2-1; possible D gene TRBD1, 6 bases. CDR3 size: 15 residues. V was cut by 2 bases and J by 13 bases, with 21 bases left in between. Germline loops: CDR1 KGHSH, CDR2 LQKENI. This chain's CDR3 is CASSPKVYRARGQFF. CDR3 coding DNA: TGTGCCAGCTCACCAAAAGTTTACAGGGCGAGGGGTCAGTTCTTC. Complete variable domain (other parts from reference TRBV18 and TRBJ2-1): NAGVMQNPRHLVRRRGQEARLRCSPMKGHSHVYWYRQLPEEGLKFMVYLQKENIIDESGMPKERFSAEFPKEGPSILRIQQVVRGDSAAYFCASSPKVYRARGQFFGPGTRLTVL.

Points on this clonotype: The junction shows a germline mismatch at one end, possibly a read error. This chain joins TRBV11-2 and TRBJ1-1; D remains unclear. Germline CDR1 and CDR2: SGHAT and FQNNGV. This CDR3 comprises 15 residues. The DNA for the CDR3 is TGTGCCAGCAGCTTAGAGCCGGGGTCGTACACAGAAGCTTTCTTT. It translates to CASSLEPGSYTEAFF.

The chain carries TRBV11-2 and TRBJ2-1; D perhaps matches TRBD1 (6 bases). Per the germline V gene, CDR1 is SGHAT and CDR2 is FQNNGV. CDR3 length equals 15 residues. Here the CDR3 reads CACSETGWKDNEQFF. CDR3 sequence (DNA): TGTGCATGCAGCGAAACAGGGTGGAAGGACAATGAGCAGTTCTTC. Combining the CDR3 with reference TRBV11-2 and TRBJ2-1 gives the whole variable domain EAGVAQSPRYKIIEKRQSVAFWCNPISGHATLYWYQQILGQGPKLLIQFQNNGVVDDSQLPKDRFSAERLKGVDSTLKIQPAKLEDSAVYLCACSETGWKDNEQFFGPGTRLTVL.

This clonotype turned up a few times. This sequence may be a read error, since a much larger clone differs from it by one base. V gene TRBV12-3 or TRBV12-4 combines with J gene TRBJ2-3; 10 bases line up with TRBD1. The CDR3 consists of 15 residues. CDR3 nucleotide sequence: TGTGCCAGTAGAGGGACAGGGGCTAGCACAGATACGCGGTATTTT. Translated, it gives CASRGTGASTDTRYF.

About this clonotype: Since no conserved phenylalanine or tryptophan closes the CDR3, a read error is the likely cause. The limits of the CDR3 on the DNA are not certain, so only TCRdb's listed CDR3 is given. The CDR3 spells CASSLESDSISMQCL. The chain couples TRBV11-2 to TRBJ2-7. Per the germline V gene, CDR1 is SGHAT and CDR2 is FQNNGV. The length of the CDR3 is 15 amino acids, counting both ends.

Details on this clonotype: A much bigger clone sits one base away, suggesting this may be a read error. This CDR3 is missing its conserved last phenylalanine or tryptophan, likely due to a read error. This chain joins TRBV5-1 and TRBJ2-1; perhaps TRBD1 as D (6 bases). The CDR3 runs to 15 residues. Germline loops: CDR1 SGHRS, CDR2 YFSETQ. The V gene lost 0 bases and the J gene lost 5 bases, with 12 bases spanning the gap. CDR3 amino acids: CASSLGVGGDNEQFL. As DNA, the CDR3 is TGCGCCAGCAGCTTGGGTGTAGGGGGAGACAATGAGCAGTTCTTA.

V usage is TRBV5-1 and J usage is TRBJ2-1, with 13 bases lining up with TRBD2. This CDR3 contains 18 residues. V lost 7 bases and J lost 0; bases outside the gene matches: 10. CDR1 SGHRS and CDR2 YFSETQ come from the germline V gene. The CDR3 loop is CASGPGTSGTSSYNEQFF. CDR3 in DNA: TGCGCCAGCGGCCCAGGGACTAGCGGGACGAGCTCCTACAATGAGCAGTTCTTC.

About this clonotype itself: Its ends do not fully match the called genes, so a read error is possible. This chain joins TRBV6-1 and TRBJ2-6, with D possibly TRBD2 on 7 matching bases. This CDR3 is 17 amino acids long. Per germline, CDR1 MNHNS and CDR2 SASEGT. The CDR3 coding sequence is TGTGCCAACAGTGAAGTGGGAGGGGGTGTTGGGGCCAGCGTCCTGACTTTT. Its translation: CANSEVGGGVGASVLTF.

Points on this clonotype: Germline and junction disagree at one end, which may indicate a read error. J is TRBJ2-3 and V is TRBV6-5; 9 bases map to TRBD2. There are 16 residues in the CDR3. CDR1 MNHEY and CDR2 SVGAGI come from the germline V gene. The CDR3 is CATSPIGGRAGVTQYF. DNA for the CDR3: TGCGCCACCAGCCCCATCGGCGGGAGGGCCGGGGTTACGCAGTATTTT.

Of note for this clonotype: This could be a read error, since a much larger clone is one nucleotide away. The chain carries TRBV5-4 and TRBJ2-1; a weak D match, TRBD2 (6 bases). CDR3 length: 16 residues. Germline CDR1 and CDR2: SGHNT and YYREEE (reference sequence). CDR3 in amino acids: CACSSLALSSYNEQFF. CDR3 sequence (DNA): TGTGCCTGCAGCTCGCTAGCGCTGAGCTCCTACAATGAGCAGTTCTTC.

The chain recombines TRBV4-1 with TRBJ2-7, with D perhaps matching TRBD2 (5 bases). The CDR3 contains 16 residues. V gave up 3 bases and J gave up 0 bases, with 15 bases separating them. Per the germline V gene, CDR1 is MGHRA and CDR2 is YSYEKL. CDR3 DNA: TGCGCCAGCAGCCATCAAGGATTAGCGATCTCCTACGAGCAGTACTTC. Residues: CASSHQGLAISYEQYF.

Turning to this clonotype: With a much larger clone just one base away, this may be a read error. This sequence joins TRBV20-1 and TRBJ2-1; TRBD1 agrees at 7 bases. The V and J ends lost 0 bases and 2 bases, in that order; junction bases with no gene match: 19. This CDR3 contains 20 residues. The germline CDR1 and CDR2 sequences are DFQATT and SNEGSKA (reference sequence). The CDR3 DNA reads TGCAGTGCTAGAGATCACCTAGGGGGCGAAGGGGCCACGACCTACAATGAGCAGTTCTTC. It is translated as CSARDHLGGEGATTYNEQFF.

This clonotype is large (0.1 to 1%). J is TRBJ2-3 and V is TRBV11-2; D is unclear. Germline-derived CDR1 and CDR2 are SGHAT and FQNNGV. The CDR3 spans 16 residues. V lost 1 base, J lost 0 bases, and 11 bases lay in between. CDR3 region: CASSLGVLTSTDTQYF. For the CDR3, the DNA is TGTGCCAGCAGCTTAGGGGTCCTAACTAGCACAGATACGCAGTATTTT.

The rearrangement links TRBV7-9 to TRBJ2-1; perhaps D is TRBD1 or TRBD2 (5 bases each). Trimming removed 5 bases from V and 5 bases from J, with 19 bases in between. The CDR3 loop spans 16 amino acids. Germline assignment: CDR1 SEHNR and CDR2 FQNEAQ (reference sequence). CDR3 sequence (DNA): TGTGCCAGCAGCGCCGCTACGAACGGGACCAACAATGAGCAGTTCTTC. Protein product: CASSAATNGTNNEQFF.

This clonotype was seen just once. Just one base apart from a much larger clone, this may be a read error. The chain recombines TRBV2 with TRBJ2-7; no clear D. This CDR3 contains 13 residues. Trimming cost V 6 bases and J 5 bases, with 14 bases left between them. CDR1 is SNHLY, CDR2 FYNNEI, per germline. CDR3 DNA sequence: TGTGCCAGCAGCGTTGACTTCAACCACGAGCAGTACTTC. Protein sequence: CASSVDFNHEQYF.

As regards this clonotype: A read error is possible here, since a much larger clone lies one base away. The rearrangement joins TRBV6-5 to TRBJ2-7, with a tentative D call TRBD2 (5 bases). The V end lost 6 bases, the J end lost 7 bases, and 22 bases lay between the germline ends. The CDR3 totals 15 residues. Germline lookup yields CDR1 MNHEY and CDR2 SVGAGI. This chain's CDR3 is CASSLSWERSGEQYF. The CDR3 DNA reads TGTGCCAGCAGCCTATCGTGGGAGCGGTCGGGGGAGCAGTACTTC.

This clonotype was seen many times. The chain couples TRBV20-1 to TRBJ2-3; 9 nucleotides align to TRBD2. Trimming removed 3 bases from V and 3 bases from J; junction bases left unmatched: 4. The CDR3 runs to 14 residues. Per germline, CDR1 DFQATT and CDR2 SNEGSKA (reference sequence). CDR3 amino acids: CSASSAGGTDTQYF. In nucleotides, the CDR3 is TGCAGTGCTAGTTCTGCGGGAGGGACAGATACGCAGTATTTT.

Concerning this clonotype: This could be a read error, since a much larger clone is one nucleotide away. The CDR3 coding sequence is TGTGCCAGGAGTGTTGGGGGCGTATGGATGATCAAGAACACTGAAGCTTTCTTT. Encoded protein: CARSVGGVWMIKNTEAFF. This chain uses TRBV30 with TRBJ1-1, with TRBD1 as a possible D gene (6 bases). Germline values: CDR1 GTSNPN, CDR2 SVGIG (reference sequence). The CDR3 sequence is 18 residues long.

The chain carries TRBV6-5 and TRBJ2-2; TRBD1 agrees at 10 bases. V dropped 6 bases and J dropped 5; count of bases not matched to a gene: 18. From germline, CDR1 is MNHEY and CDR2 SVGAGI. The CDR3 length is 19 residues. DNA for the CDR3: TGTGCCAGCAGCCATCGTCCCCTGGGACAGGGGAGAAGGACCGGGGAGCTGTTTTTT. Its protein is CASSHRPLGQGRRTGELFF.

This clonotype was counted ten times or more. The chain has TRBV7-8 and TRBJ1-4, with 7 positions matching TRBD1. The CDR3 covers 14 residues. Germline values: CDR1 SGHVS, CDR2 FQNEAQ. V lost 5 bases, J lost 4 bases, and 4 bases stayed unmatched. The CDR3 DNA reads as TGTGCCAGCAGCCTCCGGGACAGTAATGAAAAACTGTTTTTT. It encodes CASSLRDSNEKLFF.